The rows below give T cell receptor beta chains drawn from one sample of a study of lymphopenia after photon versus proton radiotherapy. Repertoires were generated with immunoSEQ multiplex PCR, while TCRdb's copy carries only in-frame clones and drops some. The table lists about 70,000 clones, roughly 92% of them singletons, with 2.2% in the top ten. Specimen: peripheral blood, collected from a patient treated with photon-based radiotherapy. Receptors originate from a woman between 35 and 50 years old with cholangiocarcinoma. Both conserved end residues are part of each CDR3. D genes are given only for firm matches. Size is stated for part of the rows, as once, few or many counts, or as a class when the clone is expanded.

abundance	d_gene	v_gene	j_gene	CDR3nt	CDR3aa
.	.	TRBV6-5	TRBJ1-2	TGTGCCACCGCAGGGGCTTGGGGGGACTCCTATGGCTACACCTTC	CATAGAWGDSYGYTF
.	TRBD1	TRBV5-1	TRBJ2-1	TGCGCCAGCAGCTCCGGACAGGGGGTCGATGAGCAGTTCTTC	CASSSGQGVDEQFF
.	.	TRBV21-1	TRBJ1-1	TGTGCCAGCAGCCACAGGAGGTACACTGAAGCTTTCTTT	CASSHRRYTEAFF
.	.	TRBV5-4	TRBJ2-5	TGTGCCAGCAGCTTGTTCCCTGAGACCCAGTACTTC	CASSLFPETQYF
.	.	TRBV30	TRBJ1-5	TGTGCCTGGAGTGGGGGGGTCAATCAGCCCCAGCATTTT	CAWSGGVNQPQHF
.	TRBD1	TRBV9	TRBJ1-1	TGTGCCAGCAGCACGGGACAGACGAACACTGAAGCTTTCTTT	CASSTGQTNTEAFF
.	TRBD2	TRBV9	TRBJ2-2	TGTGCCAGCAGCGTAGGGCTAGCGGGGGCAGACACCGGGGAGCTGTTTTTT	CASSVGLAGADTGELFF
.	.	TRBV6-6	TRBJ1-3	TGTGCCAGCAGTTGGGGTGGCAGGGCGGGAAACACCATATATTTT	CASSWGGRAGNTIYF
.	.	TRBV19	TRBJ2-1	TGTGCCAGTAGTATACGACGGGTAAATGAGCAGTTCTTC	CASSIRRVNEQFF
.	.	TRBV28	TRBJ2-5	TGTGCCAGCGTATCAAGGGGGATGCAAGAGACCCAGTACTTC	CASVSRGMQETQYF
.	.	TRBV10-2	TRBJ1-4	TGCGCCAGCAGACCGGGAGTTGAGAGAGGTGAAAAACTGTTTTTT	CASRPGVERGEKLFF
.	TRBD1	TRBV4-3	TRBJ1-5	TGCGCCAGCAGCCAAACGACAGGGCGCAATCAGCCCCAGCATTTT	CASSQTTGRNQPQHF
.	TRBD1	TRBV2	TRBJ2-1	TGTGCCAGCAGGGCCGGGACAGGTTACAATGAGCAGTTCTTC	CASRAGTGYNEQFF
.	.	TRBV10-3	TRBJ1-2	TGTGCCATCACCCCCCAGCCAGGGGACAACTATGGCTACACCTTC	CAITPQPGDNYGYTF
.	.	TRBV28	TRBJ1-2	TGTGCCAGCAGTTCAGACCCGGGCCGGGGCTACACCTTC	CASSSDPGRGYTF
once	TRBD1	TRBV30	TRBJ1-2	TGTGCCTGGAGTATCGGAGGGACAGGGGGATCTTATGGCTACACCTTC	CAWSIGGTGGSYGYTF
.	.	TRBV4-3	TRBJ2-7	TGCGCCAGCAGCCAAGATTTCGGCGGGGCTTACGAGCAGTACTTC	CASSQDFGGAYEQYF
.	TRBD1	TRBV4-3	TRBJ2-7	TGCGCCAGCAGCCAAGGGACAGGGGAGAGCTCCTACGAGCAGTACTTC	CASSQGTGESSYEQYF
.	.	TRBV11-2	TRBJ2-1	TGTGCCAGCAGCTTAGGGGCCGGGGAGCAGTTCTTC	CASSLGAGEQFF
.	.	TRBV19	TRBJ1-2	TGTGCCAGTAGTATAGATCGGTGGGTGGAAAATGGCTACACCTTC	CASSIDRWVENGYTF
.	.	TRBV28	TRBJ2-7	TGTGCCAGCAGTTTTCGGGGTGGGACACCAACCTACGAGCAGTACTTC	CASSFRGGTPTYEQYF
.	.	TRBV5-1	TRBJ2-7	TGCGCCAGCAGCCGCCAGGGGGGCTACGAGCAGTACTTC	CASSRQGGYEQYF
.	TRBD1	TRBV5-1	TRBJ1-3	TGCGCCAGCAGCCGGGTGGGGACAGGGGGACCTTCCAGCTCTGGAAACACCATATATTTT	CASSRVGTGGPSSSGNTIYF
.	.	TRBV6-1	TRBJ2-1	TGTGCCAGCGGGCTTGGGGGGTCTCCTAACAATGAGCAGTTCTTC	CASGLGGSPNNEQFF